Presented here are 8 T cell receptor beta chains from one specimen sequenced in a study of beta chain features in type 1 diabetes. All of the isolated RNA was reverse transcribed, so expressed TCRB transcripts were sequenced. Method: immunoSEQ multiplex PCR; TCRdb's copy keeps in-frame clones and lacks some. The data show roughly 230,000 clones, with roughly 9.6% seen just once and about 0.03% held by the top ten. Sequences were obtained from naive CD4+ T cells from blood. Receptors were obtained from a woman under 30 in good health.

This clone was observed a handful of times. The junction and the germline gene differ at one end; a read error may be behind it. This chain joins TRBV7-9 and TRBJ2-2; 7 bases are shared with TRBD1. Germline values: CDR1 SEHNR, CDR2 FQNEAQ (reference sequence). The CDR3 is made up of 15 amino acids. CDR3 sequence (DNA): TGTGCCAGCAGCCTAGCCAGGGGGAATCCCGGGGAGCTGTTTTTT. Its protein product is CASSLARGNPGELFF.

The gene calls are TRBV18 and TRBJ2-1, with TRBD1 as a possible D gene (5 bases). Germline CDR1 and CDR2: KGHSH and LQKENI. Deletions cut 2 bases from V and 7 bases from J, with 9 bases between. The CDR3 runs to 13 residues. The chain's CDR3 is CASSPNKGNEQFF. The CDR3, as DNA: TGTGCCAGCTCACCAAATAAGGGGAATGAGCAGTTCTTC.

This clone came up a few times. This chain connects TRBV27 to TRBJ2-1; 9 nucleotides match TRBD1. The germline CDR1 and CDR2 sequences are MNHEY and SMNVEV (reference sequence). The CDR3 is 19 residues long. J lost 2 bases, V lost 0 bases, and 11 bases had no gene match. The CDR3 bases are TGTGCCAGCAGTTTATCCCGACGGGACAGGGTTTGGGCCTACAATGAGCAGTTCTTC. This codes for CASSLSRRDRVWAYNEQFF.

The gene calls are TRBV29-1 and TRBJ2-7, with 7 bases lining up with TRBD1. The J segment lost 5 bases and the V segment lost 4 bases, leaving 8 bases of the junction unmatched. Germline V CDR1 and CDR2: SQVTM, ANQGSEA. The length of the CDR3 is 13 residues. The CDR3 DNA sequence: TGCAGCGTTGTCGTCCAAGGGGGCCACGAGCAGTACTTC. Protein: CSVVVQGGHEQYF.

In this sample, this clone turned up a few times. This chain joins TRBV18 and TRBJ1-4, with 7 bases matching TRBD1. The CDR3 is 13 amino acids. Germline-derived CDR1 and CDR2 are KGHSH and LQKENI. V shed 3 bases and J 9 bases; nucleotides not matched to a gene: 4. The DNA of the CDR3 is TGTGCCAGCTCACCCGGGACAGACCAAAAACTGTTTTTT. Protein product: CASSPGTDQKLFF.

The J gene is TRBJ1-2, the V gene TRBV11-2; no definite D call. The V gene's germline CDR1 is SGHAT and CDR2 FQNNGV. The CDR3 spans 14 residues. With 0 bases removed from V and 0 bases from J, the gap between germline ends came to 5 bases. The CDR3 nucleotides are TGTGCCAGCAGCTTAGACAGGACTAACTATGGCTACACCTTC. Protein: CASSLDRTNYGYTF.

The gene calls are TRBV18 and TRBJ1-3, with D unclear. The CDR3 is 16 residues long. V was pared by 3 bases and J by 2 bases, with 14 bases between. Germline V gene data show CDR1 as KGHSH and CDR2 as LQKENI. The DNA of the CDR3 is TGTGCCAGCTCACCCCGAGGCGGAGGGACTGGAAACACCATATATTTT. Translation: CASSPRGGGTGNTIYF.

This clone was seen a few times. V and J are TRBV25-1 and TRBJ1-1, with TRBD1 identical over 11 bases. The V gene end was trimmed by 9 bases and the J gene end by 3 bases; junction bases not matched to a gene: 15. This CDR3 region has 17 residues. Per the germline V gene, CDR1 is MGHDK and CDR2 is SYGVNS. The CDR3 sequence: CARTIWTGGSGDTEAFF. The CDR3 DNA is TGTGCCAGAACTATATGGACAGGGGGCAGCGGTGACACTGAAGCTTTCTTT.